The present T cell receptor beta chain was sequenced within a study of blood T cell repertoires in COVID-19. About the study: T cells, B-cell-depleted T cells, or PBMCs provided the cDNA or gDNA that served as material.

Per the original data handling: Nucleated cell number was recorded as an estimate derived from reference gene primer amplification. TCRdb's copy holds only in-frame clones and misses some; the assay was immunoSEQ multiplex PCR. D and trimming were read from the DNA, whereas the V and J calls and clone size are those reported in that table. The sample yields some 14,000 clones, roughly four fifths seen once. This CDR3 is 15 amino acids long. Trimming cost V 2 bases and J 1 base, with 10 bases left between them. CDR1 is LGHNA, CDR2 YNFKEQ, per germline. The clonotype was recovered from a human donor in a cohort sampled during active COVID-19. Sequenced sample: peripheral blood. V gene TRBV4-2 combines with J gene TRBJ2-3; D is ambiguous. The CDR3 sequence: CASSQRFQGTDTQYF. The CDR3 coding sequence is TGTGCCAGCAGCCAAAGGTTCCAGGGCACAGATACGCAGTATTTT.